Following are 11 T cell receptor beta chains from one sample sequenced in a study of blood T cell repertoires in COVID-19. The assay was immunoSEQ multiplex PCR, and TCRdb's table has in-frame clones only and misses some. The sample holds 50,000 to 75,000 clones, approximately 89% seen once. The material sequenced was peripheral blood. Source of these receptors: a man between 60 and 75 years old with acute or convalescent COVID-19.

J is TRBJ1-3 and V is TRBV6-5; no definite D call. V lost 6 bases and J 0 bases, leaving 12 bases between the germline ends. This CDR3 has 15 amino acids. In germline, CDR1 is MNHEY, CDR2 SVGAGI. As DNA, the CDR3 is TGTGCCAGCAGCTTAAACCGCGGCTCTGGAAACACCATATATTTT. It is translated as CASSLNRGSGNTIYF.

This rearrangement joins TRBV2 to TRBJ1-5; 10 positions agree with TRBD1. Losses at the gene ends were 3 bases for V and 7 bases for J; bases not matched to a gene: 3. The CDR3 contains 14 residues. CDR1 is SNHLY and CDR2 is FYNNEI in the germline V gene. This chain's CDR3 is CASSETGGSQPQHF. The CDR3, as DNA: TGTGCCAGCAGTGAGACAGGGGGCAGCCAGCCCCAGCATTTT.

This clone was seen a handful of times. CDR3 DNA sequence: TGTGCCAGCAGCTTAGGGGCAGGCATGAACACTGAAGCTTTCTTT. This gives the protein CASSLGAGMNTEAFF. This sequence joins TRBV7-8 and TRBJ1-1; D gene unclear. The germline CDR1 and CDR2 sequences are SGHVS and FQNEAQ. The V end lost 1 base, the J end lost 0 bases, and 9 bases lay between the germline ends. The CDR3 covers 15 residues.

J is TRBJ2-3 and V is TRBV4-1, with 12 nucleotides matching TRBD2. The CDR3 is made up of 15 amino acids. Trimming at V came to 6 bases and at J to 4 bases, leaving 5 bases not matched to a gene. CDR1 and CDR2 (germline): MGHRA, YSYEKL. The DNA for the CDR3 is TGCGCCAGCAGTACTAGCGGGGGGTGGGCAGATACGCAGTATTTT. This gives the protein CASSTSGGWADTQYF.

The chain couples TRBV30 to TRBJ2-2, with 11 nucleotides matching TRBD1. V lost 5 bases, J lost 5 bases, and 7 bases stayed unmatched. CDR3 size: 15 residues. Germline loops: CDR1 GTSNPN, CDR2 SVGIG (reference sequence). In nucleotides, the CDR3 is TGTGCCTGGCACCGGACAGGGGGCTATACCGGGGAGCTGTTTTTT. It specifies CAWHRTGGYTGELFF. The complete variable domain, with remaining parts taken from reference TRBV30 and TRBJ2-2, reads SQTIHQWPATLVQPVGSPLSLECTVEGTSNPNLYWYRQAAGRGLQLLFYSVGIGQISSEVPQNLSASRPQDRQFILSSKKLLLSDSGFYLCAWHRTGGYTGELFFGEGSRLTVL.

This chain links TRBV2 with TRBJ1-4; no reliable D call. With 7 bases removed from V and 0 bases from J, the gap between germline ends came to 12 bases. Germline CDR1 and CDR2: SNHLY and FYNNEI. CDR3 length equals 15 residues. The CDR3 bases are TGTGCCAGCAAGTGGCAGTTTGCAACTAATGAAAAACTGTTTTTT. It encodes CASKWQFATNEKLFF.

This rearrangement joins TRBV29-1 to TRBJ2-1, with D possibly being TRBD2 (6 bases). CDR3 length equals 12 residues. The ends were cut back, 6 bases at V and 2 bases at J, with 8 bases in the middle. The V gene's germline CDR1 is SQVTM and CDR2 ANQGSEA. This CDR3 is CSVRTTYNEQFF. The CDR3 DNA is TGCAGCGTCAGGACTACCTACAATGAGCAGTTCTTC.

This chain uses TRBV20-1 with TRBJ2-3, with 10 positions matching TRBD2. In germline, CDR1 is DFQATT, CDR2 SNEGSKA (reference sequence). V trimming: 3 bases; J trimming: 3 bases; junction bases outside the gene matches: 6. The CDR3 has 15 amino acids. CDR3 nucleotides: TGCAGTGCTAGTGACACTAGCGGGGTTACAGATACGCAGTATTTT. Translated, it gives CSASDTSGVTDTQYF.

This chain's CDR3 is CASSGFGLGNQPQHF. The CDR3 DNA sequence: TGTGCCAGCAGTGGTTTTGGCCTTGGCAATCAGCCCCAGCATTTT. The chain is built from TRBV2 and TRBJ1-5; no clear D. This CDR3 region has 15 residues. The V gene's germline CDR1 is SNHLY and CDR2 FYNNEI. V lost 4 bases to trimming and J lost 2 bases, with 12 bases between them.

The V and J genes are TRBV4-1 and TRBJ2-7; TRBD1 agrees at 12 bases. This CDR3 region has 15 residues. CDR1 is MGHRA, CDR2 YSYEKL, per germline. Trimming cost V 4 bases and J 6 bases; bases outside gene matches: 7. For the CDR3, the DNA is TGCGCCAGCAGCCGGACGGGACAGGGGGCACCCGAGCAGTACTTC. This translates into CASSRTGQGAPEQYF.

This chain connects TRBV2 to TRBJ2-2; TRBD2 matches 7 bases. In germline, CDR1 is SNHLY, CDR2 FYNNEI. After removal of 7 bases from V and 4 bases from J, the junction contained 12 bases not matched to a gene. The CDR3 extends over 16 amino acids. CDR3 sequence: CASTRGEGPGTGELFF. The CDR3 coding sequence is TGTGCCAGCACTCGAGGGGAGGGTCCCGGCACCGGGGAGCTGTTTTTT.